The clone carrying this T cell receptor beta chain was detected a few times. Its antigen is still unknown. Study-wide results and limits: The TCR gene usage of tumor memory CD4+ T cells clustered together with blood and lymph node memory CD4+ cells and with lymph node naive CD4+ cells.

After constant-region reverse-primer amplification, full-length variable regions underwent semi-nested PCR with Nested Universal Primer A. TCRdb independently ran MiXCR on the 5' RACE reads; one entry per CDR3 protein. The data contain about 32,000 distinct CDR3 sequences, around a quarter of them singletons. From germline, CDR1 is MNHEY and CDR2 SVGEGT. The V end lost 3 bases, the J end lost 1 base, and 4 bases lay between the germline ends. The CDR3 consists of 13 residues. The sequence was collected from a female donor with breast cancer. Sequenced: memory CD4+ T cells sorted from blood. The subset is: memory CD4+ T cells, CD4+CD45RO+CD25-. The chain is built from TRBV6-2 or TRBV6-3 and TRBJ1-5; D is unclear. CDR3 in amino acids: CASSYESNQPQHF. The CDR3, as DNA: TGTGCCAGCAGTTATGAGAGCAATCAGCCCCAGCATTTT.